This T cell receptor (beta chain) was identified in a study of blood T cell repertoires in COVID-19 (dated by TCRdb to 2019 to 2021). Notes on the research overall: Samples from collaborators originated in the United States, Italy and Spain and spanned both the acute and convalescent phases of COVID-19. The sample metadata nearly always contained a de-identified subject ID, COVID-19 status, age in years and sex. The material from the prospective study consisted of cDNA or gDNA derived from T cells, B-cell-depleted T cells, or PBMCs. Where available, HLA class I and class II types were taken from metadata supplied by the sample provider and were not determined by assay-based typing. Deeply sampled blood TCRbeta repertoires from subjects exposed to, actively infected with, or recovered from COVID-19 were included in the dataset. The samples were drawn from two sources: the first 160 participants of the ongoing ImmuneRACE study, and 1,254 subjects contributed by 6 global collaborators. The repertoires were made available in a free public database intended to serve as a resource for research on the immune response to SARS-CoV-2.

In the prospective study, participants were about 18 to 100 years old, resided in around 25 geographic areas of the United States, and were enrolled through a virtual design. Cohort assignment in the prospective study relied on participant-reported clinical history from a screening survey and a study questionnaire. Recovered participants in ImmuneRACE Cohort 3 were defined by two consecutive negative NP/OP PCR tests, clearance by a healthcare professional, or resolution of symptoms. Mobile phlebotomists in the prospective study collected whole blood, serum and a nasopharyngeal or oropharyngeal swab from every participant. Over a roughly 2-month period, participants in the prospective study had the option of providing additional blood draws and questionnaires. Before DNA extraction, blood samples from the prospective study were shipped at room temperature or frozen. Overall study outcomes, separate from this receptor: How much clinical and demographic metadata was included differed by source and by participant, and the metadata was provided uncurated.

TCRbeta CDR3 regions were amplified from genomic DNA by means of the immunoSEQ Assay, a bias-controlled multiplex PCR. In the original analysis: The number of nucleated cells in each sample was estimated by amplification of reference gene primers within the assay. Sequence reads were collapsed and filtered to measure the absolute abundance of every unique TCRbeta CDR3 rearrangement. For each sample, productive Simpson clonality was calculated by taking the square root of Simpson's diversity index across productive rearrangements. Drawn from immuneACCESS, this table holds only the in-frame rearrangements with V and J called that TCRdb kept. Clones are partly lost; checked studies trace under half to an unresolved V gene and leave the rest unexplained. V, J and clone size were drawn from that table, and D and trimming were deduced from the DNA. The sample table shows 150,000 or so clones, and 75% to 85% are seen once. Clones ranked in the top ten supply approximately 5.4% of the sample.

As regards this clone: The specificity of this receptor is unknown. There are no base qualities to consult, and no much larger clone falls within one base.

The CDR3, from cysteine to phenylalanine, totals 11 residues. The only DNA kept is the CDR3, 33 bases in frame from the first base. The junction shows trimming of 5 bases on V and 7 bases on J, plus 7 bases between the germline ends. Looking up the germline V gene (reference sequence) yields CDR1 LNHDA and CDR2 SQIVND. The TCR originated in a man aged 35 to 55 who had recovered from COVID-19. Sequences were obtained from PBMCs or T cells enriched from blood (not recorded which). The V gene is TRBV19 and the J gene is TRBJ2-3; the D gene lacks a confident call. CDR3 reads: CASSVRNTQYF. In nucleotide form, the sequence is TGTGCCAGTAGTGTCAGAAATACGCAGTATTTT.